This T cell receptor (beta chain) was sequenced for a study of beta chain features in type 1 diabetes. For the study at large: Examined across all samples were some 110 million sorted cells. Regarding the study as a whole: When VDJ junctions were examined, type 1 diabetes patients showed fewer insertions and more deletions. Type 1 diabetes patients had moderately but significantly shorter TCRB CDR3s in all four CD4+ subsets.

Every bit of the isolated RNA underwent reverse transcription, so sequencing read expressed TCRB transcripts. The protocol was immunoSEQ multiplex PCR, while the TCRdb copy is restricted to in-frame clones and leaves out a portion. There are 550,000 to 850,000 clones in the sample; around an eighth occur only once, and about 0.02% lies in the top ten. The germline V gene has CDR1 MNHEY and CDR2 SMNVEV (reference sequence). V was clipped by 6 bases and J by 9 bases, with 12 bases between them. The CDR3 spans 12 residues. Details on this clone: The antigen is unknown.

CD45RO/CCR7/CD25/CD127/CD95/CD27 staining was used to isolate CD4+ naive, central memory, regulatory and stem cell-like memory cells by sorting. J is TRBJ2-1 and V is TRBV27; D remains ambiguous. The clonotype comes from a man aged 18 to 30 with type 1 diabetes. The sequencing sample was made of naive CD4+ T cells from blood. The CDR3 reads CASSPWFGEQFF. CDR3 sequence (DNA): TGTGCCAGCAGCCCGTGGTTTGGTGAGCAGTTCTTC.